This T cell receptor beta chain was sequenced during a study of T-cell memory formation after mild COVID-19. At the level of the study: Largely donor-specific sequence clusters came from a couple of donors. Study conclusions and caveats: Several responding clones turned up in pre-infection memory, indicating that cross-reactive memory may have taken part.

TCRdb reanalysed the 5' RACE reads using MiXCR and keeps one entry per CDR3 protein. The sample has 470,000 or so distinct CDR3 sequences, 18% seen once. This clonotype turned up a few times. Its antigen is unidentified. V lost 6 bases to trimming and J lost 3 bases; unmatched junction nucleotides: 7. The CDR3 is made up of 14 amino acids. The chain is built from TRBV12-3 or TRBV12-4 and TRBJ2-7; 8 bases agree with TRBD1. This sequence originates from an adult woman who had mild COVID-19 (a few samples of this study predate the infection). Cell type and time point are not known. What was sequenced was PBMCs or a T cell subset sorted from them (not recorded which). The CDR3 here is CASRRAGGIYEQYF. CDR3 DNA: TGTGCCAGCAGGAGGGCAGGGGGCATCTACGAGCAGTACTTC.